The 9 T cell receptor beta chains in this list originate from one sample, sequenced in a study of blood T cell repertoires in COVID-19. Assay: immunoSEQ multiplex PCR; the TCRdb copy retains only in-frame clones and omits some. The repertoire consists of approximately 170,000 clones, with 70% to 90% occurring once and the leading ten covering approximately 7%. What was sequenced was peripheral blood. The origin of the receptors is a man of 80 years or more with COVID-19, enrolled during active disease.

J is TRBJ1-4 and V is TRBV11-2; maybe TRBD1 (6 bases). CDR1 and CDR2 from the germline V gene are SGHAT and FQNNGV. The CDR3 loop spans 18 amino acids. V was cut by 5 bases and J by 3 bases, with 22 bases left in between. CDR3 amino acids: CASSQLMRAGDANEKLFF. CDR3 nucleotides: TGTGCCAGCAGCCAGTTGATGAGGGCAGGGGACGCTAATGAAAAACTGTTTTTT.

The chain recombines TRBV5-4 with TRBJ2-3, with 8 bases lining up with TRBD1. The CDR3 extends over 15 amino acids. Losses at the gene ends were 4 bases for V and 1 base for J; bases not matched to a gene: 5. CDR1 and CDR2 from the germline V gene are SGHNT and YYREEE (reference sequence). CDR3 sequence (DNA): TGTGCCAGCAGCCATCAGGGGGCGGGCACAGATACGCAGTATTTT. Its protein product is CASSHQGAGTDTQYF.

V gene TRBV7-3 combines with J gene TRBJ2-1, with D perhaps TRBD1 (5 bases). Between the trimmed V and J ends, which lost 1 base and 4 bases, there was a span of 14 bases. Germline CDR1 and CDR2: SGHTA and FQGTGA. The length of the CDR3 is 16 residues. The CDR3 protein is CASSLSPPAGYNEQFF. The CDR3 DNA follows: TGTGCCAGCAGCTTAAGCCCCCCGGCAGGGTACAATGAGCAGTTCTTC.

This rearrangement joins TRBV10-3 to TRBJ1-6; D is uncertain. The germline V and J ends were trimmed by 11 bases and 8 bases, with 19 bases remaining between them. CDR3 length: 14 amino acids. Germline V gene lookup returns CDR1 ENHRY and CDR2 SYGVKD. CDR3 region: CASGARSTDSPLHF. CDR3 in DNA: TGTGCCTCGGGAGCCAGGTCGACGGATTCACCCCTCCACTTT.

A note on this clone: Within the sample, other DNA sequences also encode this same CDR3. V gene TRBV11-3 combines with J gene TRBJ2-3; D is undetermined. CDR3 length: 14 residues. Germline loops: CDR1 SGHNT, CDR2 YENEEA. V was pared by 1 base and J by 0 bases, with 5 bases between. For the CDR3, the DNA is TGTGCCAGCAGCTTAGGAGCGAGCACAGATACGCAGTATTTT. Translation: CASSLGASTDTQYF.

The chain links TRBV9 to TRBJ2-7, with a weak D call TRBD2 (7 bases). CDR3 length equals 15 residues. Deletions cut 4 bases from V and 2 bases from J, with 16 bases between. Germline V gene lookup returns CDR1 SGDLS and CDR2 YYNGEE. CDR3 DNA sequence: TGTGCCAGCAGCCCTCGGGGGGCGGAGACCTACGAGCAGTACTTC. It specifies CASSPRGAETYEQYF.

The CDR3 here is CASSESLNSPLHF. The CDR3 DNA reads TGTGCCAGCAGTGAATCTCTTAATTCACCCCTCCACTTT. The chain joins TRBV25-1 to TRBJ1-6, with D uncertain. Trimming left V 1 base short and J 6 bases short, with 4 bases between. The CDR3 consists of 13 residues. Germline lookup yields CDR1 MGHDK and CDR2 SYGVNS.

The gene calls are TRBV12-3 or TRBV12-4 and TRBJ2-7, with D perhaps TRBD1 (5 bases). The CDR3 is 13 amino acids. With 4 bases removed from V and 3 bases from J, the gap between germline ends came to 10 bases. CDR3 sequence reads: CASSSRQGYEQYF. DNA for the CDR3: TGTGCCAGCAGTTCCCGTCAGGGCTACGAGCAGTACTTC.

The CDR3 sequence: CASSSPGTSGGYEQYF. In DNA, the CDR3 is TGTGCCAGCAGCTCTCCGGGGACTAGCGGGGGTTACGAGCAGTACTTC. J is TRBJ2-7 and V is TRBV5-4, with 14 bases identical to TRBD2. This CDR3 comprises 16 residues. From germline, CDR1 is SGHNT and CDR2 YYREEE (reference sequence). Trimming cost V 3 bases and J 4 bases; bases outside gene matches: 6.